This T cell receptor beta chain was obtained from a study of T cells in localized non-small cell lung cancer. Study-level points and caveats: Adjacent lung tissue had a median about 52 of the top 100 clones found in the tumor. Increased T cell density in blood showed an association with longer overall survival. Measurement of T cell clonality placed uninvolved adjacent lung highest, above the level in tumor. Only one tumor region was sequenced, so heterogeneity remains possible.

Per germline, CDR1 MGHDK and CDR2 SYGVNS. With 3 bases removed from V and 7 bases from J, the gap between germline ends came to 12 bases. CDR3 size: 13 residues. For this clone: The antigen is not known.

Libraries were prepared by immunoSEQ multiplex PCR; TCRdb keeps only in-frame clonotypes and omits some of them. The data hold around 26,000 clones, with 70% to 90% observed a single time. Specimen: peripheral blood mononuclear cells, collected before any cancer treatment. The chain joins TRBV25-1 to TRBJ1-2; no definite D call. This TCR derives from a woman aged 40-69 years with stage III lung adenocarcinoma. CDR3 coding DNA: TGTGCCAGCAGTGATCGGGGTTATAGTGGCTACACCTTC. It translates to CASSDRGYSGYTF.